This TCR beta chain was sequenced for a study of identical twins. Each CDR3 protein gets one entry after TCRdb re-called the 5' RACE reads with MiXCR. This table holds 1.5 million to 2 million distinct CDR3 sequences, 32% found once. CDR3 size: 15 residues. CDR1 is DFQATT and CDR2 is SNEGSKA in the germline V gene (reference sequence). V shed 0 bases and J shed 4 bases, with 12 bases lying between them. In this sample, this clonotype turned up a few times. The rearrangement joins TRBV20-1 to TRBJ1-4; D gene ambiguous. The sequence was collected from a newborn girl in good health. The sequencing sample was made of cord blood. CDR3 loop: CSARDHSRHNEKLFF. The DNA for the CDR3 is TGCAGTGCTAGAGACCACAGCCGGCATAATGAAAAACTGTTTTTT.